What follows are 10 T cell receptor beta chains derived from one specimen sequenced in a study of blood T cells in healthy people across ages. Then a second PCR, running about 6 to 12 cycles, was carried out with a sample-barcoded 5' primer and a J-beta primer mix. TCRdb independently ran MiXCR on the 5' RACE reads; one entry per CDR3 protein. Of fewer than 2 million distinct CDR3 sequences listed, roughly two fifths are singletons. Material: blood. These receptors all stem from a human donor in good health.

This clonotype was counted a few times. The V and J genes are TRBV2 and TRBJ1-4; 7 nucleotides agree with TRBD1. The CDR3 length is 14 residues. Trimming removed 6 bases from V and 8 bases from J; junction bases left unmatched: 9. The germline gives CDR1 SNHLY, CDR2 FYNNEI. CDR3: CASRDDRAGEKLFF. The CDR3 DNA follows: TGTGCCAGCAGGGATGACAGGGCGGGCGAAAAACTGTTTTTT.

Notes on this clonotype: One end of the junction fails to match germline, which may point to a read error. The chain recombines TRBV11-2 with TRBJ1-4; 8 nucleotides agree with TRBD1. Germline CDR1 SGHAT, CDR2 FQNNGV. The CDR3 runs to 13 residues. The DNA of the CDR3 is TGTGTCAGCGAACGGACAGGGAACGAAAAACTGTTTTTT. Amino acid sequence: CVSERTGNEKLFF.

To note about this clonotype: Mismatch with germline at one junction end may stem from a read error. The V and J genes are TRBV15 and TRBJ1-2, with D uncertain. This CDR3 is built from 15 residues. Germline V gene data show CDR1 as LNHNV and CDR2 as YYDKDF (reference sequence). DNA for the CDR3: TGTGCCGCCAGCAGAGGTAAGCAACAGTCGGAGGGCTACACCTTC. This codes for CAASRGKQQSEGYTF.

This clonotype came up a few times. The chain combines TRBV12-3 or TRBV12-4 with TRBJ1-1; 10 nucleotides agree with TRBD1. The CDR3 consists of 14 residues. V gave up 6 bases and J gave up 7 bases; unmatched junction bases: 8. The CDR3 is CASSTDRGRSEAFF. CDR3 nucleotides: TGTGCCAGCAGCACAGACAGGGGGCGTAGTGAAGCTTTCTTT.

The chain uses TRBV28 and TRBJ2-3; 12 bases are a match to TRBD2. The V segment lost 5 bases and the J segment 6 bases; nucleotides outside the gene matches: 9. Germline V gene data show CDR1 as MDHEN and CDR2 as SYDVKM. This CDR3 spans 16 amino acids. Written as DNA, the CDR3 is TGTGCCAGCAGTCCGCCCCTAGCGGGGGGGCCCGATACGCAGTATTTT. Translating it yields CASSPPLAGGPDTQYF.

This clonotype was counted a single time. This rearrangement joins TRBV7-2 to TRBJ1-2, with unresolved D. CDR1 SGHTA and CDR2 FQGNSA come from the germline V gene. The germline V and J ends were trimmed by 1 base and 8 bases, with 14 bases remaining between them. The CDR3 sequence is 14 residues long. The CDR3 DNA reads TGTGCCAGCAGCTTAGATCTTCCCACGCCCGGCTACACCTTC. It yields the protein CASSLDLPTPGYTF.

The genes are TRBV7-2 and TRBJ1-2, with D uncertain. CDR1 and CDR2 from the germline V gene are SGHTA and FQGNSA. V was trimmed by 1 base and J by 0 bases, leaving 12 bases between them. CDR3 length: 16 residues. CDR3 residues: CASSLDLHGTNYGYTF. CDR3 coding DNA: TGTGCCAGCAGCTTAGACCTCCACGGAACTAACTATGGCTACACCTTC.

In its sample, this clonotype was seen many times. The rearrangement links TRBV20-1 to TRBJ1-2; the match to TRBD1 covers 8 bases. Germline lookup yields CDR1 DFQATT and CDR2 SNEGSKA (reference sequence). The CDR3 runs 13 residues. The V segment lost 4 bases and the J segment 4 bases; nucleotides outside the gene matches: 5. CDR3 sequence (DNA): TGCAGTGCTATGGACAGGGCGTCCTATGGCTACACCTTC. It codes for CSAMDRASYGYTF.

This clonotype occurred a few times. CDR3 amino acids: CASSSPQDQETQYF. The CDR3 coding sequence is TGTGCCAGCAGCTCCCCCCAGGACCAAGAGACCCAGTACTTC. This chain links TRBV5-6 with TRBJ2-5, with unresolved D. V was clipped by 3 bases and J by 0 bases, with 9 bases between them. Germline CDR1 and CDR2: SGHDT and YYEEEE. The CDR3 loop spans 14 amino acids.

This clonotype has more than one count but fewer than ten. The genes are TRBV20-1 and TRBJ2-5; D not resolved. This CDR3 spans 12 amino acids. The germline CDR1 and CDR2 sequences are DFQATT and SNEGSKA (reference sequence). V dropped 8 bases and J dropped 6 bases, with 16 bases sitting between them. The CDR3 reads CSTRGPRQTQYF. The CDR3 region has the DNA TGCAGTACCCGTGGTCCGAGGCAGACCCAGTACTTC.